This TCR delta chain comes out of a study of gamma-delta T cells after stem cell transplantation. TCRdb re-called clones from the RT-PCR reads via CATT. The sample consists of around 2,000 delta-chain clones, about 15% of them appearing once. Germline V gives CDR1 GEAIGNYY, CDR2 EKD. V was cut by 0 bases and J by 8 bases, with 15 bases left in between. This CDR3 contains 14 residues. This TCR came from a human donor. It is not recorded whose cells these are; they may come from a transplant donor. This chain uses TRDV2 with TRDJ1; a possible D gene is TRDD3 (5 bases). Sample: gamma-delta T cells. The CDR3 bases are TGTGCCTGTGACACCTTGGTGGGATTGGACAAACTCATCTTT. As protein: CACDTLVGLDKLIF.